A selection of T cell receptor beta chains follows, all from one sample in a study of neurological immune-mediated disorders. TCRdb ran MiXCR on the 5' RACE reads and lists one entry per CDR3 protein. The top ten clones hold around 6% of a sample with approximately 80,000 distinct CDR3 sequences, around 4.7% of them seen once. Sequenced: PBMCs. Receptors originate from a woman aged 55-75 years with multiple sclerosis. CDR3s include the opening cysteine and the closing phenylalanine or tryptophan. D genes are given only for firm matches. Part of the rows lack a size; the others show once, few, many or a class for expanded clones.

clone size	V gene	J gene	D gene	CDR3 protein	CDR3 DNA
many	TRBV7-2	TRBJ1-2	NA	CASSPGQINYGYTF	TGTGCCAGCAGCCCCGGACAGATTAACTATGGCTACACCTTC
many	TRBV5-1	TRBJ1-6	NA	CASSLVDGRNSPLHF	TGCGCCAGCAGCTTGGTCGACGGGAGGAATTCACCCCTCCACTTT
many	TRBV12-3/TRBV12-4	TRBJ2-3	TRBD1	CASSAQTGADTQYF	TGTGCCAGCAGTGCCCAGACAGGGGCAGATACGCAGTATTTT
many	TRBV12-3/TRBV12-4	TRBJ1-2	NA	CASSQPGGYGYTF	TGTGCCAGCAGCCAACCGGGGGGGTATGGCTACACCTTC
many	TRBV20-1	TRBJ2-7	NA	CSAPNRDKRYEQYF	TGCAGTGCCCCAAACCGGGACAAGCGCTACGAGCAGTACTTC
NA	TRBV7-6	TRBJ1-2	NA	CASSGYRDGYTF	TGTGCCAGCAGCGGTTACAGGGATGGCTACACCTTC
few	TRBV3-1	TRBJ1-1	TRBD1	CASRQTGTSLGAFF	TGTGCCAGCAGACAGACAGGGACCTCCCTTGGAGCTTTCTTT
many	TRBV12-3/TRBV12-4	TRBJ2-3	NA	CASSSPWGDSSTDTQYF	TGTGCCAGCAGCTCACCCTGGGGAGACAGTAGCACAGATACGCAGTATTTT
many	TRBV9	TRBJ1-2	NA	CASSVDPGNYGYTF	TGTGCCAGCAGCGTAGACCCAGGGAACTATGGCTACACCTTC
many	TRBV10-3	TRBJ1-5	NA	CAIRSGYGNQPQHF	TGTGCCATCAGAAGCGGGTATGGCAATCAGCCCCAGCATTTT
many	TRBV29-1	TRBJ2-7	NA	CSVEWGALSSYEQYF	TGCAGCGTGGAATGGGGGGCGTTATCCTCCTACGAGCAGTACTTC
many	TRBV10-3	TRBJ1-3	TRBD1	CAISTGTGRLSGNTIYF	TGTGCCATCAGTACCGGGACAGGGCGCCTCTCTGGAAACACCATATATTTT
many	TRBV29-1	TRBJ2-3	NA	CSVTSPDTQYF	TGCAGCGTTACCAGCCCAGATACGCAGTATTTT
many	TRBV12-3/TRBV12-4	TRBJ2-7	NA	CASNQGYEQYF	TGTGCCAGCAACCAGGGCTACGAGCAGTACTTC
many	TRBV3-1	TRBJ2-1	NA	CASNGESSYNEQFF	TGTGCCAGCAACGGGGAGAGCTCCTACAATGAGCAGTTCTTC
many	TRBV20-1	TRBJ1-5	NA	CSARDPAVSNQPQHF	TGCAGTGCTAGAGATCCGGCAGTTAGCAATCAGCCCCAGCATTTT
many	TRBV12-3/TRBV12-4	TRBJ1-2	TRBD1	CASSPGTGGAWGYTF	TGTGCCAGCAGTCCCGGGACAGGGGGCGCGTGGGGCTACACCTTC
many	TRBV12-3/TRBV12-4	TRBJ1-6	NA	CASRMAGGGGFPLHF	TGTGCCAGCAGGATGGCAGGTGGGGGCGGGTTCCCCCTCCACTTT
NA	TRBV7-2	TRBJ2-2	NA	CASSLGSGTLNTGELFF	TGTGCCAGCAGCTTAGGGTCCGGGACCTTGAACACCGGGGAGCTGTTTTTT
NA	TRBV10-2	TRBJ1-4	NA	CASRSSNGGEKLFF	TGCGCCAGCAGGAGTTCAAACGGTGGTGAAAAACTGTTTTTT
many	TRBV3-1	TRBJ1-2	NA	CASSLGGYGYTF	TGTGCCAGCAGCCTCGGCGGTTATGGCTACACCTTC
NA	TRBV7-2	TRBJ2-7	NA	CDSRVQSSYEQYF	TGTGACAGCCGGGTACAATCCTCCTACGAGCAGTACTTC
many	TRBV28	TRBJ2-1	NA	CASGTLMRDEQFF	TGTGCCAGCGGGACCCTGATGCGGGATGAGCAGTTCTTC
many	TRBV3-1	TRBJ2-7	NA	CASSQNTGNEQYF	TGTGCCAGCAGCCAGAATACAGGGAACGAGCAGTACTTC
few	TRBV3-1	TRBJ2-1	NA	CASSQVVQMGEQFF	TGTGCCAGCAGCCAAGTGGTCCAGATGGGCGAGCAGTTCTTC
many	TRBV12-3/TRBV12-4	TRBJ2-2	NA	CASIPGRVPGELFF	TGTGCCAGCATCCCAGGCAGGGTTCCCGGGGAGCTGTTTTTT
many	TRBV20-1	TRBJ2-1	TRBD2	CSASRLAGGNEQFF	TGCAGTGCTAGTCGACTAGCGGGGGGGAATGAGCAGTTCTTC
many	TRBV30	TRBJ2-3	NA	CAWRLERTAGKYF	TGTGCCTGGCGACTCGAAAGGACAGCGGGGAAGTATTTT
many	TRBV10-3	TRBJ2-1	TRBD2	CAISEERGYNEQFF	TGTGCCATCAGTGAGGAGCGGGGCTACAATGAGCAGTTCTTC
many	TRBV18	TRBJ2-1	TRBD2	CASSLGVAGDNEQFF	TGTGCCAGCTCACTTGGGGTAGCGGGCGACAATGAGCAGTTCTTC
many	TRBV5-1	TRBJ1-5	NA	CASSLGGTHQPQHF	TGCGCCAGCAGCTTGGGCGGGACGCATCAGCCCCAGCATTTT
many	TRBV20-1	TRBJ1-1	NA	CSARNPLRQVDTEAFF	TGCAGTGCTAGAAATCCCCTACGCCAGGTGGACACTGAAGCTTTCTTT
many	TRBV29-1	TRBJ1-5	NA	CSVAWRSNQPQHF	TGCAGCGTTGCGTGGCGGAGCAATCAGCCCCAGCATTTT
many	TRBV5-1	TRBJ1-4	NA	CASSLEAVNEKLFF	TGCGCCAGCAGCTTGGAGGCGGTCAATGAAAAACTGTTTTTT
many	TRBV20-1	TRBJ2-1	TRBD2	CSADLAVTYNEQFF	TGCAGTGCCGACCTAGCGGTAACCTACAATGAGCAGTTCTTC
many	TRBV20-1	TRBJ2-3	NA	CSARVVPSTDTQYF	TGCAGTGCTAGAGTGGTTCCGAGCACAGATACGCAGTATTTT
many	TRBV2	TRBJ2-3	TRBD2	CASSQKTSGFSTDTQYF	TGTGCCAGCAGCCAAAAGACTAGCGGGTTTAGCACAGATACGCAGTATTTT
many	TRBV7-2	TRBJ2-1	NA	CASSSLGEQFF	TGTGCCAGCAGCTCGCTCGGGGAGCAGTTCTTC
many	TRBV5-1	TRBJ2-7	NA	CASSRGTEGTYEQYF	TGCGCCAGCAGCCGCGGGACTGAGGGAACCTACGAGCAGTACTTC
many	TRBV7-9	TRBJ2-5	NA	CASNPGEYETQYF	TGTGCCAGCAACCCCGGAGAGTACGAGACCCAGTACTTC
many	TRBV5-1	TRBJ2-7	NA	CASSLSDYEQYF	TGCGCCAGCAGCCTGAGTGACTACGAGCAGTACTTC
many	TRBV29-1	TRBJ2-7	NA	CSVSDHEQYF	TGCAGCGTTTCCGACCACGAGCAGTACTTC
many	TRBV3-1	TRBJ1-6	NA	CASSQETWGSYNSPLHF	TGTGCCAGCAGCCAAGAAACGTGGGGATCCTATAATTCACCCCTCCACTTT
many	TRBV4-1	TRBJ1-4	NA	CASSPQPGFNEKLFF	TGCGCCAGCAGCCCCCAACCCGGATTTAATGAAAAACTGTTTTTT
many	TRBV28	TRBJ2-7	NA	CASSTGPRSDF	TGTGCCAGCAGCACGGGACCTCGAAGTGACTTC
many	TRBV20-1	TRBJ1-2	TRBD1	CSATPGQGRLANYGYTF	TGCAGTGCTACCCCGGGACAGGGGCGACTTGCGAACTATGGCTACACCTTC
many	TRBV5-1	TRBJ2-1	NA	CASSLLGWGSSYNEQFF	TGCGCCAGCAGCTTGTTAGGGTGGGGGTCCTCCTACAATGAGCAGTTCTTC
many	TRBV4-1	TRBJ1-4	NA	CASSQPYEKLFF	TGCGCCAGCAGCCAACCGTACGAAAAACTGTTTTTT
many	TRBV20-1	TRBJ2-2	NA	CSARDGGSNTGELFF	TGCAGTGCTAGAGATGGGGGGTCGAACACCGGGGAGCTGTTTTTT
many	TRBV6-5	TRBJ1-1	NA	CASSWDGLRTEAFF	TGTGCCAGCAGTTGGGACGGGTTGCGGACTGAAGCTTTCTTT
many	TRBV5-5	TRBJ2-1	NA	CASSLERGSSYNEQFF	TGTGCCAGCAGCTTGGAGAGGGGGAGCTCCTACAATGAGCAGTTCTTC
many	TRBV20-1	TRBJ2-3	TRBD2	CSARLAGPRTQYF	TGCAGTGCTAGACTAGCGGGGCCCCGCACGCAGTATTTT
many	TRBV6-6	TRBJ2-5	TRBD2	CASSYDAGGGETQYF	TGTGCCAGCAGTTACGACGCGGGGGGTGGGGAGACCCAGTACTTC
many	TRBV3-1	TRBJ1-1	NA	CASSPPGGGLNTEAFF	TGTGCCAGCAGCCCACCGGGGGGGGGCTTGAACACTGAAGCTTTCTTT
many	TRBV5-1	TRBJ2-3	TRBD2	CASSRIGTSGSDTQYF	TGCGCCAGCAGCCGAATCGGGACTAGCGGATCAGATACGCAGTATTTT
many	TRBV4-1	TRBJ2-7	NA	CASRGSLNEQYF	TGCGCCAGCAGGGGGTCCCTCAACGAGCAGTACTTC
many	TRBV27	TRBJ2-5	TRBD2	CASRPSPWAGGTQETQYF	TGTGCCAGCAGACCCTCCCCTTGGGCGGGGGGTACACAAGAGACCCAGTACTTC
many	TRBV12-3/TRBV12-4	TRBJ1-2	NA	CASMVSSGYTF	TGTGCCAGCATGGTCAGCTCTGGCTACACCTTC
NA	TRBV12-3/TRBV12-4	TRBJ2-1	TRBD2	CASNFDLGGNVQFF	TGTGCCAGCAATTTTGATTTGGGGGGGAATGTGCAGTTCTTC
many	TRBV6-1	TRBJ1-4	NA	CASNLRGRGTNEKLFF	TGTGCCAGCAACTTGAGGGGCAGGGGAACTAATGAAAAACTGTTTTTT